Shown below are 30 T cell receptor beta chains from a single sample sequenced in a study of blood T cell repertoires in COVID-19. TCRdb's copy holds only in-frame clones and misses some; the assay was immunoSEQ multiplex PCR. The sample comprises 270,000 or so clones, more than 75% of which are singletons, and under 8% rests with the top ten. The sample consisted of PBMCs or T cells enriched from blood (not recorded which). All receptors derive from a woman between 45 and 65 years old who had been exposed to COVID-19.

V and J are TRBV4-1 and TRBJ2-3, with D perhaps TRBD2 (6 bases). The CDR3 has 17 residues. Trimming pared 0 bases from V and 0 bases from J, leaving 13 bases between. CDR1 is MGHRA, CDR2 YSYEKL, per germline. In DNA form, the CDR3 reads TGCGCCAGCAGCCAAGATGCGGGACGCGGTAGCACAGATACGCAGTATTTT. Translating it yields CASSQDAGRGSTDTQYF.

V is TRBV24-1 and J is TRBJ2-5; TRBD1 matches 7 bases. The J segment lost 9 bases and the V segment lost 3 bases, leaving 9 bases of the junction unmatched. This CDR3 comprises 14 residues. Per the germline V gene, CDR1 is KGHDR and CDR2 is SFDVKD. The CDR3 spells CATSDPPLDRPQYF. The DNA for the CDR3 is TGTGCCACCAGTGATCCTCCTTTGGACAGGCCCCAGTACTTC.

This sequence joins TRBV11-2 and TRBJ1-1, with 9 nucleotides matching TRBD1. Trimming at V came to 4 bases and at J to 6 bases, leaving 6 bases not matched to a gene. Germline V CDR1 and CDR2: SGHAT, FQNNGV. The CDR3 totals 14 residues. CDR3 region: CASSSPGQGPEAFF. DNA of the CDR3: TGTGCCAGCAGCTCCCCGGGACAGGGTCCTGAAGCTTTCTTT.

CDR3 bases: TGTGCCAGCAGTGAGACCCGGGGGACCGAAAAACTGTTTTTT. The encoded protein is CASSETRGTEKLFF. V and J are TRBV2 and TRBJ1-4; weak D call: TRBD1 (5 bases). Trimming shortened V by 3 bases and J by 8 bases, and 13 bases separated the two germline ends. Germline values: CDR1 SNHLY, CDR2 FYNNEI. The CDR3 covers 14 residues. Using reference TRBV2 and TRBJ1-4 for the parts outside the CDR3, the full variable domain is EPEVTQTPSHQVTQMGQEVILRCVPISNHLYFYWYRQILGQKVEFLVSFYNNEISEKSEIFDDQFSVERPDGSNFTLKIRSTKLEDSAMYFCASSETRGTEKLFFGSGTQLSVL.

V is TRBV18 and J is TRBJ1-3; perhaps TRBD1 as D (5 bases). The CDR3 sequence is 15 residues long. The V gene's germline CDR1 is KGHSH and CDR2 LQKENI. V lost 3 bases, J lost 0 bases, and 9 bases lay in between. The CDR3: CASSPQGLSGNTIYF. The CDR3, as DNA: TGTGCCAGCTCACCTCAGGGTCTCTCTGGAAACACCATATATTTT.

This clone turned up a few times. The chain has TRBV5-1 and TRBJ1-2, with D tentatively TRBD1 (5 bases). The CDR3 runs to 13 residues. In germline, CDR1 is SGHRS, CDR2 YFSETQ. Trimming took off 4 bases at V and 6 bases at J, with 13 bases between the two ends. CDR3: CASSVQVQDGYTF. The CDR3 region has the DNA TGCGCCAGCAGCGTACAGGTTCAGGATGGCTACACCTTC.

The chain uses TRBV7-8 and TRBJ2-7, with unresolved D. The CDR3 is 11 residues long. Trimming took off 7 bases at V and 2 bases at J, with 6 bases between the two ends. Per the germline V gene, CDR1 is SGHVS and CDR2 is FQNEAQ. The CDR3 DNA reads TGTGCCAGCACAGGCACCTACGAGCAGTACTTC. It codes for CASTGTYEQYF. Based on the CDR3 plus reference TRBV7-8 and TRBJ2-7, the full variable domain is GAGVSQSPRYKVAKRGQDVALRCDPISGHVSLFWYQQALGQGPEFLTYFQNEAQLDKSGLPSDRFFAERPEGSVSTLKIQRTQQEDSAVYLCASTGTYEQYFGPGTRLTVT.

The chain recombines TRBV5-6 with TRBJ1-1, with TRBD1 matching over 7 bases. The ends lost 3 bases at V and 3 bases at J; junction bases unmatched: 11. The CDR3 sequence is 16 residues long. CDR1 SGHDT and CDR2 YYEEEE come from the germline V gene. This chain's CDR3 is CASSSTGNSRDTEAFF. In DNA, the CDR3 is TGTGCCAGCAGCTCGACAGGGAATAGTAGAGACACTGAAGCTTTCTTT.

This chain links TRBV12-5 with TRBJ1-2; the D is unclear. Germline assignment: CDR1 LGHNT and CDR2 FRNRAP. CDR3 length: 12 amino acids. Trimming left V 5 bases short and J 3 bases short, with 7 bases between. The CDR3 sequence is CASGPGDYGYTF. The CDR3 DNA sequence: TGTGCTAGTGGTCCCGGGGACTATGGCTACACCTTC.

Here the CDR3 reads CASSPGQGGYTF. As DNA, the CDR3 is TGCGCCAGCAGCCCCGGCCAGGGAGGCTACACCTTC. The chain is built from TRBV5-1 and TRBJ1-2; perhaps TRBD1 as D (5 bases). Deletions cut 4 bases from V and 8 bases from J, with 12 bases between. Germline V gene sequence: CDR1 SGHRS, CDR2 YFSETQ. This CDR3 is 12 amino acids long.

J is TRBJ1-1 and V is TRBV28; D is ambiguous. In germline, CDR1 is MDHEN, CDR2 SYDVKM. The CDR3 length is 13 residues. V was clipped by 3 bases and J by 4 bases, with 9 bases between them. CDR3 loop: CASSLARSTEAFF. CDR3 DNA: TGTGCCAGCAGTTTGGCGAGGAGCACTGAAGCTTTCTTT. The complete variable domain, with remaining parts taken from reference TRBV28 and TRBJ1-1, reads DVKVTQSSRYLVKRTGEKVFLECVQDMDHENMFWYRQDPGLGLRLIYFSYDVKMKEKGDIPEGYSVSREKKERFSLILESASTNQTSMYLCASSLARSTEAFFGQGTRLTVV.

The gene calls are TRBV27 and TRBJ1-5; 8 bases line up with TRBD1. The CDR3 loop spans 14 amino acids. The germline V gene encodes CDR1 MNHEY and CDR2 SMNVEV (reference sequence). V lost 6 bases to trimming and J lost 9 bases; unmatched junction nucleotides: 10. The CDR3 DNA is TGTGCCAGCAGCGACGACAGGGGTCAGGGGCCCCAGCATTTT. Protein sequence: CASSDDRGQGPQHF.

This rearrangement joins TRBV28 to TRBJ1-4; 8 nucleotides align to TRBD1. Trimming at V came to 2 bases and at J to 7 bases, leaving 9 bases not matched to a gene. The germline V gene has CDR1 MDHEN and CDR2 SYDVKM. The CDR3 is made up of 16 amino acids. For the CDR3, the DNA is TGTGCCAGCAGTTTACCGACAGGGGCTGGGGGTGAAAAACTGTTTTTT. This sequence encodes CASSLPTGAGGEKLFF. Complete variable domain (other parts from reference TRBV28 and TRBJ1-4): DVKVTQSSRYLVKRTGEKVFLECVQDMDHENMFWYRQDPGLGLRLIYFSYDVKMKEKGDIPEGYSVSREKKERFSLILESASTNQTSMYLCASSLPTGAGGEKLFFGSGTQLSVL.

The chain has TRBV29-1 and TRBJ1-1; D is unresolved. The V end was cut by 7 bases, the J end by 0 bases, with 12 bases between. In germline, CDR1 is SQVTM, CDR2 ANQGSEA. The CDR3 covers 13 residues. This chain's CDR3 is CSAGTGMNTEAFF. The CDR3 coding sequence is TGCAGCGCCGGAACGGGGATGAACACTGAAGCTTTCTTT.

This clone has a handful of counts. V is TRBV3-1 (or the pseudogene TRBV3-2) and J is TRBJ2-3; possibly TRBD2 for D (7 bases). Germline assignment: CDR1 LGHDT and CDR2 YNNKEL (reference sequence). CDR3 length: 17 residues. The V gene lost 4 bases and the J gene lost 2 bases, with 19 bases spanning the gap. The CDR3 nucleotides read TGTGCCAGCAGCCCTTCAGGGCGGGGGCGACTCACAGATACGCAGTATTTT. Protein product: CASSPSGRGRLTDTQYF.

The genes are TRBV7-8 and TRBJ2-1; 9 nucleotides align to TRBD2. This CDR3 spans 16 amino acids. Germline CDR1 and CDR2: SGHVS and FQNEAQ. V dropped 1 base and J dropped 7; count of bases not matched to a gene: 8. CDR3 coding DNA: TGTGCCAGCAGCTTAGTCGGCGGGGGGGGCAGAAATGAGCAGTTCTTC. Protein sequence: CASSLVGGGGRNEQFF. The full variable domain, with the rest looked up from reference TRBV7-8 and TRBJ2-1, is GAGVSQSPRYKVAKRGQDVALRCDPISGHVSLFWYQQALGQGPEFLTYFQNEAQLDKSGLPSDRFFAERPEGSVSTLKIQRTQQEDSAVYLCASSLVGGGGRNEQFFGPGTRLTVL.

The chain links TRBV5-5 to TRBJ1-2; no clear D gene. CDR1 is SGHKS and CDR2 is YYEKEE in the germline V gene (reference sequence). The CDR3 runs to 14 residues. Trimming took 2 bases from V and 5 from J, leaving 13 bases between them. In nucleotides, the CDR3 is TGTGCCAGCAGCTTTGGACGGGGAGGGTATGGCTACACCTTC. As protein: CASSFGRGGYGYTF.

The chain uses TRBV4-2 and TRBJ1-2; 7 bases are a match to TRBD1. The CDR3 totals 16 residues. V lost 1 base and J lost 0; bases outside the gene matches: 5. The germline V gene encodes CDR1 LGHNA and CDR2 YNFKEQ. The CDR3 nucleotides read TGTGCCAGCAGCCAAGCGCGGCAGGGGGCTAACTATGGCTACACCTTC. This sequence encodes CASSQARQGANYGYTF.

The chain is built from TRBV6-5 and TRBJ1-2, with D possibly being TRBD1 (5 bases). Per germline, CDR1 MNHEY and CDR2 SVGAGI. This CDR3 comprises 15 residues. V gave up 5 bases and J gave up 6 bases, with 19 bases separating them. The CDR3 region has the DNA TGTGCCAGCAGTCCCACCATCAGGGTCCGAGATGGCTACACCTTC. Amino acids: CASSPTIRVRDGYTF.

Regarding this clone: Other DNA variants within this sample encode the same CDR3. CDR3 sequence: CASSPSSGEGYEQYF. Here the CDR3 DNA reads TGTGCCAGCTCACCTTCTTCAGGGGAAGGCTACGAGCAGTACTTC. This rearrangement joins TRBV18 to TRBJ2-7; tentative D call: TRBD1 (6 bases). With 3 bases removed from V and 3 bases from J, the gap between germline ends came to 15 bases. Germline-derived CDR1 and CDR2 are KGHSH and LQKENI. The CDR3 spans 15 residues.

The J gene is TRBJ2-2, the V gene TRBV28; TRBD1 might be the D (5 bases). This CDR3 has 16 residues. Germline V CDR1 and CDR2: MDHEN, SYDVKM. V was clipped by 5 bases and J by 4 bases, with 17 bases between them. The CDR3 bases are TGTGCCAGCAGTCCTAGGGGTGGGGTCACCACCGGGGAGCTGTTTTTT. Its translation: CASSPRGGVTTGELFF.

This clone has just one count. The chain is built from TRBV28 and TRBJ1-2; 11 bases line up with TRBD1. Trimming removed 6 bases from V and 12 bases from J; junction bases left unmatched: 9. Germline V gene data show CDR1 as MDHEN and CDR2 as SYDVKM. The CDR3 totals 13 residues. CDR3 in DNA: TGTGCCAGCAGGTGGGACAGGGGGTCCGTCGACACCTTC. Protein sequence: CASRWDRGSVDTF.

This clone was counted once. The V call is TRBV6-5, the J call TRBJ2-7, with a possible D match to TRBD1 (6 bases). This CDR3 has 13 residues. The V and J ends lost 8 bases and 1 base respectively, with 12 bases between them. From germline, CDR1 is MNHEY and CDR2 SVGAGI. The CDR3 nucleotides read TGTGCCAGCGCTTGGGACATGTCCTACGAGCAGTACTTC. Its protein is CASAWDMSYEQYF.

As for this clone: A read error may account for a junction end that differs from germline. The rearrangement joins TRBV25-1 to TRBJ1-2; TRBD1 agrees at 9 bases. This CDR3 spans 15 amino acids. In germline, CDR1 is MGHDK, CDR2 SYGVNS. The CDR3 DNA reads as TGTGCCAGCAGGGAATCCGGGACAGGGCTTGGTGGCTACACCTTC. This sequence encodes CASRESGTGLGGYTF.

This clone was detected a few times. The chain carries TRBV7-9 and TRBJ2-1; possibly TRBD1 for D (6 bases). Trimming took off 5 bases at V and 0 bases at J, with 20 bases between the two ends. CDR1 and CDR2 from the germline V gene are SEHNR and FQNEAQ (reference sequence). The CDR3 sequence is 18 residues long. The CDR3 DNA reads as TGTGCCAGCAGCGGAATACCCGGGACACTGAGCTCCTACAATGAGCAGTTCTTC. Translating it yields CASSGIPGTLSSYNEQFF.

This clone was recorded once. This chain's CDR3 is CASRSRRPSGNTIYF. Here the CDR3 DNA reads TGTGCCAGCAGGTCGCGCAGGCCCTCTGGAAACACCATATATTTT. The chain is built from TRBV28 and TRBJ1-3; D is unclear. V was pared by 6 bases and J by 0 bases, with 12 bases between. The CDR3 consists of 15 residues. Germline CDR1 MDHEN, CDR2 SYDVKM. The whole variable domain, filled in from reference TRBV28 and TRBJ1-3, reads DVKVTQSSRYLVKRTGEKVFLECVQDMDHENMFWYRQDPGLGLRLIYFSYDVKMKEKGDIPEGYSVSREKKERFSLILESASTNQTSMYLCASRSRRPSGNTIYFGEGSWLTVV.

The J gene is TRBJ2-3, the V gene TRBV19; D perhaps matches TRBD2 (6 bases). The CDR3 sequence is 14 residues long. Germline values: CDR1 LNHDA, CDR2 SQIVND (reference sequence). V shed 3 bases and J shed 5 bases, with 12 bases lying between them. CDR3 coding DNA: TGTGCCAGTAGTATGGGAGGCAGGAAAGATACGCAGTATTTT. Protein product: CASSMGGRKDTQYF. The full variable domain, its missing parts supplied by reference TRBV19 and TRBJ2-3, is DGGITQSPKYLFRKEGQNVTLSCEQNLNHDAMYWYRQDPGQGLRLIYYSQIVNDFQKGDIAEGYSVSREKKESFPLTVTSAQKNPTAFYLCASSMGGRKDTQYFGPGTRLTVL.

This clone was counted only a few times. This chain joins TRBV7-9 and TRBJ1-1; D is undetermined. Deletions cut 2 bases from V and 1 base from J, with 14 bases between. CDR1 is SEHNR, CDR2 FQNEAQ, per germline (reference sequence). The CDR3 totals 16 residues. For the CDR3, the DNA is TGTGCCAGCAGCTTACGTGCGTCGGGAGGGAACACTGAAGCTTTCTTT. This encodes CASSLRASGGNTEAFF.

V is TRBV13 and J is TRBJ1-1, with D hard to call. This CDR3 is built from 13 residues. Germline values: CDR1 PRHDT, CDR2 FYEKMQ (reference sequence). Trimming took off 5 bases at V and 7 bases at J, with 14 bases between the two ends. In DNA, the CDR3 is TGTGCCAGCAGCCCGACCATCAGCGGTGAAGCTTTCTTT. Translated: CASSPTISGEAFF. The full variable domain, its missing parts supplied by reference TRBV13 and TRBJ1-1, is AAGVIQSPRHLIKEKRETATLKCYPIPRHDTVYWYQQGPGQDPQFLISFYEKMQSDKGSIPDRFSAQQFSDYHSELNMSSLELGDSALYFCASSPTISGEAFFGQGTRLTVV.

V and J are TRBV11-2 and TRBJ2-1; 7 bases align to TRBD1. The ends lost 5 bases at V and 1 base at J; junction bases unmatched: 5. Germline V gene lookup returns CDR1 SGHAT and CDR2 FQNNGV. The CDR3 is 15 amino acids. In DNA, the CDR3 is TGTGCCAGCAGCGTAAACAGGGGTTCCTACAATGAGCAGTTCTTC. Encoded protein: CASSVNRGSYNEQFF. The full variable domain, in which reference TRBV11-2 and TRBJ2-1 provide the parts outside the CDR3, is EAGVAQSPRYKIIEKRQSVAFWCNPISGHATLYWYQQILGQGPKLLIQFQNNGVVDDSQLPKDRFSAERLKGVDSTLKIQPAKLEDSAVYLCASSVNRGSYNEQFFGPGTRLTVL.